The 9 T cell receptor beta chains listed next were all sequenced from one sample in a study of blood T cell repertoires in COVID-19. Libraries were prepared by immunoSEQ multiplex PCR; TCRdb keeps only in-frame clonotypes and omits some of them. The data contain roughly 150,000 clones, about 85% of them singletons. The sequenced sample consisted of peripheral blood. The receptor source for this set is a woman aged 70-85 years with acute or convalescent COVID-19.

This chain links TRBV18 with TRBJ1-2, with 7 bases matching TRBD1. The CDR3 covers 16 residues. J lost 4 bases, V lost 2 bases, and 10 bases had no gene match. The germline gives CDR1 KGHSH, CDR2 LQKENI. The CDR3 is CASSPFLGQALYGYTF. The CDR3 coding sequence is TGTGCCAGCTCACCATTCCTTGGACAGGCCCTCTATGGCTACACCTTC.

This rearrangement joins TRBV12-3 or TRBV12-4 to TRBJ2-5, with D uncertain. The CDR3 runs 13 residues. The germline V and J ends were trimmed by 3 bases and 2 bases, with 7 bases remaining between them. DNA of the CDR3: TGTGCCAGCAGTTTTGCGGAACAAGAGACCCAGTACTTC. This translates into CASSFAEQETQYF.

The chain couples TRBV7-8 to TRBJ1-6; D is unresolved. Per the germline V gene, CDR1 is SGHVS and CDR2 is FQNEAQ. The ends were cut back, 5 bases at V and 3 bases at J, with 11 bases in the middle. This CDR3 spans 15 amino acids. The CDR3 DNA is TGTGCCAGCAGCCCCCTAGTGGACTATAATTCACCCCTCCACTTT. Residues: CASSPLVDYNSPLHF.

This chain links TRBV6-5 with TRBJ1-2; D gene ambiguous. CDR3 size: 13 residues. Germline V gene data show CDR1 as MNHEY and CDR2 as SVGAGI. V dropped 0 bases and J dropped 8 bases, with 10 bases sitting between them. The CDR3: CASSYSEGLGYTF. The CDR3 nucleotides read TGTGCCAGCAGTTACTCAGAGGGTCTGGGCTACACCTTC.

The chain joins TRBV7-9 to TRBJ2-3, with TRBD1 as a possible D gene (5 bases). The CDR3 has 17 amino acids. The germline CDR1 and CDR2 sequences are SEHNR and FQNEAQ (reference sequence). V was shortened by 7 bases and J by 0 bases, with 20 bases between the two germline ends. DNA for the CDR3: TGTGCCAGCATCTCCTACCGACAGTTCTCTAGCACAGATACGCAGTATTTT. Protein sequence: CASISYRQFSSTDTQYF.

In nucleotides, the CDR3 is TGTGCCAGCAGCTTAATACAGGGCTATTTCTATGGCTACACCTTC. Protein sequence: CASSLIQGYFYGYTF. The rearrangement uses TRBV7-9 and TRBJ1-2; D may be TRBD1 (6 bases). CDR1 is SEHNR, CDR2 FQNEAQ, per germline (reference sequence). The CDR3 covers 15 residues. The V end was cut by 2 bases, the J end by 4 bases, with 14 bases between.

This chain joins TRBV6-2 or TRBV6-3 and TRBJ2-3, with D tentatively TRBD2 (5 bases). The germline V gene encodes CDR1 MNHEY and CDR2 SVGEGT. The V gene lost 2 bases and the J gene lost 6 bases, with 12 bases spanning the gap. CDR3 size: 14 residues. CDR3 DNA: TGTGCCAGCAGTTACCCCGGTTCGGGGGATACGCAGTATTTT. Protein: CASSYPGSGDTQYF.

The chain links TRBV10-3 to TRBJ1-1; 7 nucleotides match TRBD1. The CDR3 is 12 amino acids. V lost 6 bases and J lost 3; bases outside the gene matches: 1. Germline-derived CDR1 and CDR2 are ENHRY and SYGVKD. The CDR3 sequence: CAISTGDTEAFF. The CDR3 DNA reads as TGTGCCATCAGCACAGGGGACACTGAAGCTTTCTTT.

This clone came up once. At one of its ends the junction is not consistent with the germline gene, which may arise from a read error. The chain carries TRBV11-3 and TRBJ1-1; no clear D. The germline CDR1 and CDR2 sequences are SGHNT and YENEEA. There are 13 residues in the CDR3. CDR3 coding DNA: TGTGCCAGCAGCGTAGACCTATACACTGAAGCTTTCTTT. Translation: CASSVDLYTEAFF.